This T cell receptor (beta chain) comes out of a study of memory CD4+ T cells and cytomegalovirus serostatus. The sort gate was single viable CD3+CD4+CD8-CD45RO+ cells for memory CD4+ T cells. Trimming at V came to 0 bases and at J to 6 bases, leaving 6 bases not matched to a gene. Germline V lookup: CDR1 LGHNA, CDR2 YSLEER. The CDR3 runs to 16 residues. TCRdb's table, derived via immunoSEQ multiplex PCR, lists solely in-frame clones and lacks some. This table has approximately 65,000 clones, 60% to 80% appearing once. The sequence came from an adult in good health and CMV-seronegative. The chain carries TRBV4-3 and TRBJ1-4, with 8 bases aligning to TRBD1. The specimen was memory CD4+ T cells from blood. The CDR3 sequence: CASSQEWGRGHEKLFF. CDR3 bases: TGCGCCAGCAGCCAAGAGTGGGGCAGGGGGCATGAAAAACTGTTTTTT.